This section outlines one TCR beta chain sequence together with its context. These data belong to a study of control samples from healthy donors and cancer patients. Looked up from germline, CDR1 is KGHDR and CDR2 is SFDVKD. Trimming took 4 bases from V and 10 from J, leaving 12 bases between them. The CDR3 is 12 amino acids. Produced via immunoSEQ multiplex PCR; TCRdb's table is partial and in-frame only. In the table there are 80,000 or so clones, roughly 91% of which are singletons. The specimen was blood. The chain uses TRBV24-1 and TRBJ1-1; no clear D gene. The clonotype comes from a man over 45 in good health. CDR3 sequence (DNA): TGTGCCACCAGTGAGTCCCGGGGTGCAGCTTTCTTT. It specifies CATSESRGAAFF.